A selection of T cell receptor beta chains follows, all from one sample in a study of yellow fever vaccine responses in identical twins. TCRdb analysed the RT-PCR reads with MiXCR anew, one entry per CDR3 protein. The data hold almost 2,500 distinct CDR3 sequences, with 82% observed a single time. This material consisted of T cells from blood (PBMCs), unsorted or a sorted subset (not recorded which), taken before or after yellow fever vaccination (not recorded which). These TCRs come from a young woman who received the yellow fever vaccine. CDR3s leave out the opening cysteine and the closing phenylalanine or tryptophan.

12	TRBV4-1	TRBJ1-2	ASSQVRGLAGYT
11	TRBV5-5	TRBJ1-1	ASSLGAGTEAF
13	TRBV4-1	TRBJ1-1	ASSQDRTGWSEAF
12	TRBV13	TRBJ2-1	ASRNRDRGREQF
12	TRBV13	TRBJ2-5	ASSQVGDQETQY
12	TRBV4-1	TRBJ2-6	ASSHGSGANVLT
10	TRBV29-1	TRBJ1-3	SVETSGNTIY
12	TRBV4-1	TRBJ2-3	ASSQGPLTDTQY
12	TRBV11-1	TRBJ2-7	ASSSILDSYEQY
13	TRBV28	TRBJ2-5	ASSLVEGLGETQY
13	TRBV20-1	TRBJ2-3	SARDRAASTDTQY
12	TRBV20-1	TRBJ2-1	SARDGTTDFEQF
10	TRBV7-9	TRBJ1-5	ASSPGDQPQH
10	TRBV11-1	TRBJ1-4	ASSLEGEKLF
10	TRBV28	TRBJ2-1	ASSLMSNEQF
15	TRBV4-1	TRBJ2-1	ASSQDFSTGSYNEQF
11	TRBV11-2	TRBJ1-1	ASSFYSDTEAF
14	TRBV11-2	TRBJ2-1	ASRSLGQGAFNEQF
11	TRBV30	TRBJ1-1	AWSVLENTEAF
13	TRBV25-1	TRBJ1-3	ASGRSLLSGNTIY
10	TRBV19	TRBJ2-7	ASSPDLYEQY
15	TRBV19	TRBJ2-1	ASSKQVWGSSYNEQF
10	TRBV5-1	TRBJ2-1	ASSLPDMGEF
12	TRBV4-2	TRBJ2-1	ASSPTTGRDEQF
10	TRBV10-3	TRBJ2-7	AIRASAYEQY